This TCR beta chain was obtained from a study of blood T cell repertoires in COVID-19 (dated by TCRdb to the early 2020s). Some background on the complete study: Collaborator samples came from the United States, Italy and Spain and covered acute and convalescent phases of COVID-19. The material from the prospective study consisted of cDNA or gDNA derived from T cells, B-cell-depleted T cells, or PBMCs. Subjects who had been exposed to COVID-19, were actively infected with it, or had recovered from it provided the deeply sampled blood TCRbeta repertoires that made up the dataset. A freely available public database, intended as a resource for researchers studying the immune response to SARS-CoV-2, is where the repertoires were released. Samples were obtained from the ongoing ImmuneRACE study (first 160 participants) and from some 1,200 subjects provided by 6 global collaborators. Nearly every sample came with metadata listing a de-identified subject ID, COVID-19 status, age in years and sex. HLA class I and class II types, where available, came from metadata supplied by the sample provider rather than from assay-based typing.

The cysteine opens and the phenylalanine closes a CDR3 of 16 amino acids. The DNA shown is the 48-base CDR3, in frame from base 1. CDR1 and CDR2 (SGHDT, YYEEEE) derive from the germline V gene. After removal of 5 bases from V and 3 bases from J, the junction retains 10 bases not matched to a gene. One collaborating source in Seattle enrolled patients during active infection and followed them longitudinally through the course of disease. The collaborating institutions used their own protocols to collect whole blood in K2EDTA tubes. For TCRbeta analysis, collaborators shipped samples in one of three forms: frozen whole blood, isolated PBMCs, or DNA extracted from either of those sample types. The immunoSEQ Assay, a bias-controlled multiplex PCR, was used to amplify TCRbeta CDR3 regions from genomic DNA. In the original analysis: The number of nucleated cells in each sample was estimated from the amplification of reference gene primers within the assay. To quantify the absolute abundance of each unique TCRbeta CDR3 rearrangement, sequence reads were collapsed and filtered. Productive Simpson clonality was computed per sample as the square root of Simpson's diversity index over productive rearrangements. This immuneACCESS table, as held by TCRdb, lists in-frame sequences with V and J called but not all clones. Of the missing ones, under half trace to an unresolved V gene in checked studies; the others have no known cause. V, J and clone size reflect that table, while D and trimming were determined from the DNA. Counted in this sample were roughly 250,000 clones; around 85% of them appeared once. In total, the top ten clones hold 0.87% of the sample.

Regarding this clone: The clone's antigen remains unknown. No clone much larger than this one lies a single base away; base qualities are absent.

Beyond this particular receptor, the publication reports: Clinical and demographic metadata were provided uncurated, with the amount varying by source and participant.

This chain is built from TRBV5-6 and TRBJ1-4; 7 middle bases align to TRBD1. This receptor was taken from a human donor with COVID-19, enrolled during active disease. The donor label of this sample is uncertain. The sequenced sample was peripheral blood. The nucleotides read TGTGCCAGCAGTTTCTACGACAGGGCGTCTAATGAAAAACTGTTTTTT. It is translated as CASSFYDRASNEKLFF.